Presented here are 8 T cell receptor beta chains from one specimen sequenced in a study of beta chain features in type 1 diabetes. Study results and limitations: Moderately but significantly shorter TCRB CDR3s were found in Type 1 diabetes patients in all four CD4+ subsets.

Expressed TCRB transcripts were sequenced, since all the RNA that had been isolated was reverse transcribed. This table comes from immunoSEQ multiplex PCR, and its TCRdb copy is limited to in-frame clones, with some not included. Of 95,000 to 150,000 clones in the sample, around a sixth are singletons; the top ten hold around 2.6%. For these receptors, no antigen is known. Sequenced sample: central memory CD4+ T cells from blood. The receptors originated from a man aged 18 to 29 with type 1 diabetes.

At least ten counts were recorded for this clone. This CDR3 is CAIGQGIWQPQHF. DNA of the CDR3: TGTGCCATTGGACAGGGTATATGGCAGCCCCAGCATTTT. The chain couples TRBV2 to TRBJ1-5; 8 bases are shared with TRBD1. J lost 7 bases, V lost 10 bases, and 9 bases had no gene match. This CDR3 comprises 13 residues. Germline lookup yields CDR1 SNHLY and CDR2 FYNNEI.

This clone was observed a few times. The J gene is TRBJ2-7, the V gene TRBV6-6; TRBD2 aligns across 13 bases. CDR3 length: 15 amino acids. Per germline, CDR1 MNHNY and CDR2 SVGAGI (reference sequence). V shed 7 bases and J 3 bases; nucleotides not matched to a gene: 6. CDR3 in amino acids: CASIMGLAGHYEQYF. The CDR3 bases are TGTGCCAGCATAATGGGACTAGCGGGACACTACGAGCAGTACTTC.

By share, this clone ranks as medium-sized (0.01 to 0.1%). This sequence joins TRBV7-2 and TRBJ2-1; D is perhaps TRBD1 (6 bases). V lost 5 bases, J lost 2 bases, and 13 bases lay in between. Germline V lookup: CDR1 SGHTA, CDR2 FQGNSA. This CDR3 is built from 15 residues. CDR3 DNA sequence: TGTGCCAGCAGCATGGACAGCTTACCCTACAATGAGCAGTTCTTC. Amino acid sequence: CASSMDSLPYNEQFF.

This chain uses TRBV5-1 with TRBJ1-3; D unresolved. Germline loops: CDR1 SGHRS, CDR2 YFSETQ. CDR3 length: 12 residues. V dropped 0 bases and J dropped 3 bases, with 1 base sitting between them. The CDR3: CASSLVGNTIYF. The CDR3 nucleotides read TGCGCCAGCAGCTTGGTTGGAAACACCATATATTTT. Full variable domain (rest looked up from reference TRBV5-1 and TRBJ1-3): KAGVTQTPRYLIKTRGQQVTLSCSPISGHRSVSWYQQTPGQGLQFLFEYFSETQRNKGNFPGRFSGRQFSNSRSEMNVSTLELGDSALYLCASSLVGNTIYFGEGSWLTVV.

Ten or more counts support this clone. The sample contains more than one DNA sequence encoding this CDR3. The chain joins TRBV7-3 to TRBJ2-5; D not resolved. This CDR3 spans 14 amino acids. Trimming shortened V by 5 bases and J by 2 bases, and 12 bases separated the two germline ends. Germline CDR1 SGHTA, CDR2 FQGTGA. DNA for the CDR3: TGTGCCAGCAGCCCGACCGGCTTACAAGAGACCCAGTACTTC. It codes for CASSPTGLQETQYF.

This clone was seen a handful of times. This chain links TRBV5-6 with TRBJ2-2; possible D gene TRBD2, 6 bases. This CDR3 is built from 14 residues. Germline values: CDR1 SGHDT, CDR2 YYEEEE. The germline V and J ends were trimmed by 6 bases and 0 bases, with 9 bases remaining between them. The CDR3 DNA reads TGTGCCAGCATTCGGGGGTCGAACACCGGGGAGCTGTTTTTT. Translated, it gives CASIRGSNTGELFF.

The genes are TRBV7-2 and TRBJ2-2; D is unclear. V lost 0 bases, J lost 0 bases, and 5 bases lay in between. This CDR3 is built from 15 residues. Germline CDR1 and CDR2: SGHTA and FQGNSA. CDR3 protein: CASSLAYTNTGELFF. CDR3 sequence (DNA): TGTGCCAGCAGCTTAGCGTACACGAACACCGGGGAGCTGTTTTTT.

The CDR3 here is CASSFRGRDAKNIQYF. For the CDR3, the DNA is TGTGCCAGCAGCTTCCGAGGCCGGGACGCCAAAAACATTCAGTACTTC. The chain employs TRBV7-9 and TRBJ2-4; D is perhaps TRBD1 or TRBD2 (5 bases each). CDR3 length: 16 residues. The germline V gene encodes CDR1 SEHNR and CDR2 FQNEAQ (reference sequence). Trimming pared 3 bases from V and 1 base from J, leaving 13 bases between.